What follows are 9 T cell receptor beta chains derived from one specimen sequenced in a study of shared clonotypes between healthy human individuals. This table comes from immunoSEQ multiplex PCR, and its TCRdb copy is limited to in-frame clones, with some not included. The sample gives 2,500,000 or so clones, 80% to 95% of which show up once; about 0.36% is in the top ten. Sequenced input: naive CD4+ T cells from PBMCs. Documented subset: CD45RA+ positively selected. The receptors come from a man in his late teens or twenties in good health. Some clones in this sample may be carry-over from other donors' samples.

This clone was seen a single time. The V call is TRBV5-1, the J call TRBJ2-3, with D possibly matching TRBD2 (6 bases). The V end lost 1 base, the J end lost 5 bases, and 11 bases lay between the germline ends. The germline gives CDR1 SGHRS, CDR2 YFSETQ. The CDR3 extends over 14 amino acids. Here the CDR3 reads CASSLLAVQDTQYF. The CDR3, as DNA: TGCGCCAGCAGCTTGTTAGCGGTGCAAGATACGCAGTATTTT. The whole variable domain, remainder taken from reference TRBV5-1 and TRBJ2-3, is KAGVTQTPRYLIKTRGQQVTLSCSPISGHRSVSWYQQTPGQGLQFLFEYFSETQRNKGNFPGRFSGRQFSNSRSEMNVSTLELGDSALYLCASSLLAVQDTQYFGPGTRLTVL.

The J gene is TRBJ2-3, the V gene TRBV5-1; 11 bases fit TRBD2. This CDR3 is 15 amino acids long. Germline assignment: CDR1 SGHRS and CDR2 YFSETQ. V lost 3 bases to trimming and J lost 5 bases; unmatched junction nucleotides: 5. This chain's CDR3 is CASSSGLAEGDTQYF. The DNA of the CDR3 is TGCGCCAGCAGCTCGGGACTAGCGGAGGGAGATACGCAGTATTTT.

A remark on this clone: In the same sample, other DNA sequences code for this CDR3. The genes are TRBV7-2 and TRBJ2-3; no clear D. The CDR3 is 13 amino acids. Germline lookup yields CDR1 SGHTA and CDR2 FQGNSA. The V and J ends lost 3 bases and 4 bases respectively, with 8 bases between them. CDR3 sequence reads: CASSFYRADTQYF. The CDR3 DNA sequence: TGTGCCAGCAGCTTTTACCGGGCAGATACGCAGTATTTT.

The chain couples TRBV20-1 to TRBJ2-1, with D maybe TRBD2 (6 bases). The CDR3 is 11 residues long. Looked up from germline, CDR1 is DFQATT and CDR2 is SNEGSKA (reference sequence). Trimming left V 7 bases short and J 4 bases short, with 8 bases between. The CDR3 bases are TGCAGTGGGGGGGATTACAATGAGCAGTTCTTC. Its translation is CSGGDYNEQFF.

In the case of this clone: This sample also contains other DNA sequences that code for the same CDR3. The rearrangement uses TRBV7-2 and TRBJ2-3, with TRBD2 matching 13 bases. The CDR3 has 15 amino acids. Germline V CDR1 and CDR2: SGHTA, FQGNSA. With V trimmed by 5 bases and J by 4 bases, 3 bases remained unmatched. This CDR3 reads CASSLGLAGADTQYF. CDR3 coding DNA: TGTGCCAGCAGCCTCGGACTAGCGGGAGCAGATACGCAGTATTTT.

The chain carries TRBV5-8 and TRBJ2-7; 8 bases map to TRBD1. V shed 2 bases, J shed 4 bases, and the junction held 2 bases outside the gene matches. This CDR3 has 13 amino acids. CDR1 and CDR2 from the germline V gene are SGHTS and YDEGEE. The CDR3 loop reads CASSFDRGYEQYF. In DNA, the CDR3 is TGTGCCAGCAGCTTTGACAGGGGATACGAGCAGTACTTC. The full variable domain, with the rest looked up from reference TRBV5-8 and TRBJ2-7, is EAGVTQSPTHLIKTRGQQATLRCSPISGHTSVYWYQQALGLGLQFLLWYDEGEERNRGNFPPRFSGRQFPNYSSELNVNALELEDSALYLCASSFDRGYEQYFGPGTRLTVT.

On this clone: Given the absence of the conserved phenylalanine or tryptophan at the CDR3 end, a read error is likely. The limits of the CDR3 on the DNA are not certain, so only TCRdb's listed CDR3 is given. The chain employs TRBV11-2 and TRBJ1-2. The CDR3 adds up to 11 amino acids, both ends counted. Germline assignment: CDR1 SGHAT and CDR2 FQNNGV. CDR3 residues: CASSLDKDVEA.

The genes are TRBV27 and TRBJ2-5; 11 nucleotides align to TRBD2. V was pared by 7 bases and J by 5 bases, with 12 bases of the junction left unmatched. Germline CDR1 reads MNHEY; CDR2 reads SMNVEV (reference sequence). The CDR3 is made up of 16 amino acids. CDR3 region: CASKRGTSGSYETQYF. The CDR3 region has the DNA TGTGCCAGCAAGAGGGGAACTAGCGGGAGTTATGAGACCCAGTACTTC.

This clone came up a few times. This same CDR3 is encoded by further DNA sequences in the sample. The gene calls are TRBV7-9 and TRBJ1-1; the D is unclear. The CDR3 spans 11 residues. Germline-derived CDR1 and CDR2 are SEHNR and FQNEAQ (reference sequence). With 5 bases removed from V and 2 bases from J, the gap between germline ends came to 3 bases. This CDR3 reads CASSLNTEAFF. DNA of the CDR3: TGTGCCAGCAGCCTTAACACTGAAGCTTTCTTT.